This T cell receptor (beta chain) was captured by sequencing in a study of T cell repertoires in cytomegalovirus infection. Looking at the study overall: Recently identified HLA-C-restricted CMV epitopes and well-studied HLA-B-restricted CMV epitopes were used by the study. CMV infection together with matching HLA type was indicated by public TCR beta signatures.

This clonotype was picked up a small number of times. Its antigen is still unknown. Trimming removed 2 bases at V and 6 bases at J, with 17 bases between. The length of the CDR3 is 15 residues. Looked up from germline, CDR1 is MNHEY and CDR2 is SVGEGT. TCRdb re-called the reads through MiXCR, storing one row per CDR3 protein. The sample has 550,000 to 850,000 distinct CDR3 sequences, around a third seen once. Study-level results: Cumulative frequency of public TCR beta families picked out carriers of CMV plus the relevant HLA.

This material consisted of cultured PBMCs, taken from culture after CMV antigen stimulation. This sequence was found in a human donor in good health (CMV status not recorded). Some clones in this sample may be carry-over from other donors' samples. This chain connects TRBV6-2 or TRBV6-3 to TRBJ2-7, with D maybe TRBD1 (6 bases). The CDR3, as DNA: TGTGCCAGCAGTTACACGACAGGAGGAGTAGGCGAGCAGTACTTC. Protein: CASSYTTGGVGEQYF.